The clone carrying this TCR beta chain occurred once. This specimen comes from a study of blood T cell repertoires in COVID-19. Across the whole study: COVID-19 samples collected from the United States, Italy and Spain covered acute and convalescent phases. In each case, the material was cDNA or gDNA derived from T cells, B-cell-depleted T cells, or PBMCs.

Authors' methods: Amplification of reference gene primers provided the estimated nucleated cell counts. Sequencing used immunoSEQ multiplex PCR; TCRdb keeps in-frame clones, though not all of them. From that table come the V and J calls and clone size; the DNA was used to work out D and trimming. The data show 98,000 or so clones, with about 82% seen just once and over 10% held by the top ten. The CDR3 runs to 15 residues. Germline lookup yields CDR1 GTSNPN and CDR2 SVGIG (reference sequence). Trimming at V came to 0 bases and at J to 1 base, leaving 5 bases not matched to a gene. The source material was peripheral blood. The receptor was derived from a woman aged 55-69 years in a cohort sampled during active or convalescent COVID-19. The chain has TRBV30 and TRBJ2-7; TRBD1 aligns across 8 bases. This chain's CDR3 is CAWSVRRDRSYEQYF. The CDR3 region has the DNA TGTGCCTGGAGTGTACGTCGGGACAGGTCCTACGAGCAGTACTTC.